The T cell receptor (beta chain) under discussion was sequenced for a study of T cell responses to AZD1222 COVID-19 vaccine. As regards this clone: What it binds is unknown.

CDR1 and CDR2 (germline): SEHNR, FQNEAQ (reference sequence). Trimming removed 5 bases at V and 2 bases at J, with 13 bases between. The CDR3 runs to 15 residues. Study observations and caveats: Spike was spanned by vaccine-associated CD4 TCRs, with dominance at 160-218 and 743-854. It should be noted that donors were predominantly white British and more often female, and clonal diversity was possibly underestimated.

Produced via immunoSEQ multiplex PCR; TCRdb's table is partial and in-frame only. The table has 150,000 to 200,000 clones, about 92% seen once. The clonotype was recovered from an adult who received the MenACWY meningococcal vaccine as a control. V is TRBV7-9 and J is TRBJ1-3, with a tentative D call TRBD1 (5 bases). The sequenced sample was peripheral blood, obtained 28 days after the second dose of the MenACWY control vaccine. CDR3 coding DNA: TGTGCCAGCAGCCTCCGGGACGCCGCTGGAAACACCATATATTTT. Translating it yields CASSLRDAAGNTIYF.